The clone carrying this T cell receptor (beta chain) has just one count. This entry belongs to a study of blood T cell repertoires in COVID-19. On the study more broadly: Some COVID-19 samples were acute and others convalescent; all came from the United States, Italy and Spain. Sample material is recorded as cDNA or gDNA derived from T cells, B-cell-depleted T cells, or PBMCs.

Data came from immunoSEQ multiplex PCR; TCRdb stores just in-frame clones and leaves some out. The sample lists around 150,000 clones; about 89% were seen once. The sequenced material came from peripheral blood. The TCR comes from a man aged 60-69 years with acute or convalescent COVID-19.

CDR3 nucleotide sequence: TGCGCCAGCAGTCAACAGGGTCAGGGGGGTGGCTACACCTTC. It codes for CASSQQGQGGGYTF. The V gene is TRBV5-1, the J gene TRBJ1-2; 7 positions agree with TRBD1. This CDR3 has 14 residues. Per germline, CDR1 SGHRS and CDR2 YFSETQ. The J segment lost 7 bases and the V segment lost 5 bases, leaving 11 bases of the junction unmatched.